Each of the 32 T cell receptor beta chains below was sequenced from the same sample in a study of cytomegalovirus exposure and HLA in healthy donors. With 60 Vbeta and 13 Jbeta primers, the PCR was carried out. Clones were read by immunoSEQ multiplex PCR, and TCRdb kept only the in-frame ones, dropping some. The sample comprises some 180,000 clones, roughly 87% of which are singletons, and about 0.23% rests with the top ten. The specimen was PBMCs. Source of these receptors: a girl under three years old in good health and CMV-seronegative.

This sequence joins TRBV10-3 and TRBJ2-3, with TRBD2 matching over 9 bases. The CDR3 has 14 residues. V lost 2 bases and J lost 5; bases outside the gene matches: 2. CDR1 and CDR2 (germline): ENHRY, SYGVKD. The CDR3 DNA reads as TGTGCCATCAGTGAGGGCGGGGGGGGAGATACGCAGTATTTT. Translated: CAISEGGGGDTQYF.

This clone was counted a single time. The rearrangement joins TRBV13 to TRBJ2-3; D not certain. CDR1 is PRHDT, CDR2 FYEKMQ, per germline (reference sequence). Trimming removed 5 bases at V and 2 bases at J, with 14 bases between. The CDR3 consists of 15 residues. The CDR3 DNA follows: TGTGCCAGCAGCGCCCCAGGTCTTTACACAGATACGCAGTATTTT. Translated, it gives CASSAPGLYTDTQYF.

This chain connects TRBV5-1 to TRBJ2-7, with 12 bases fitting TRBD1. There are 17 residues in the CDR3. With V trimmed by 3 bases and J by 3 bases, 10 bases remained unmatched. In germline, CDR1 is SGHRS, CDR2 YFSETQ. The CDR3: CASSYRDRGRLGYEQYF. For the CDR3, the DNA is TGCGCCAGCAGCTACCGGGACAGGGGGCGGCTTGGCTACGAGCAGTACTTC.

The chain has TRBV21-1 and TRBJ1-6; TRBD1, the table's D call, lacks a check against the DNA. TRBV21-1 is marked as a pseudogene. This CDR3 has 14 amino acids. The CDR3 loop reads CASGQGVRGSPLHF. Written as DNA, the CDR3 is TGTGCCAGCGGACAGGGCGTGAGGGGTTCACCCCTCCACTTT.

As for this clone: A read error may produce the germline difference seen at one junction end. The chain employs TRBV7-7 and TRBJ2-5, with D tentatively TRBD1 (6 bases). CDR3 length: 14 residues. CDR1 is SSHAT, CDR2 FNYEAQ, per germline (reference sequence). CDR3 sequence (DNA): TGTGCTAGCAGCGCCCGGGACATCCAAGAGACCCAGTACTTC. This translates into CASSARDIQETQYF.

A single count supports this clone. V is TRBV5-6 and J is TRBJ1-1; perhaps TRBD1 as D (5 bases). Per germline, CDR1 SGHDT and CDR2 YYEEEE. V lost 3 bases to trimming and J lost 4 bases, with 7 bases between them. The length of the CDR3 is 12 residues. CDR3 sequence (DNA): TGTGCCAGCAGCTGGGACTTCACTGAAGCTTTCTTT. Its protein product is CASSWDFTEAFF.

V is TRBV5-1 and J is TRBJ2-2; tentatively, D is TRBD1 (7 bases). The CDR3 is 13 amino acids. Germline V gene data show CDR1 as SGHRS and CDR2 as YFSETQ. The ends were cut back, 4 bases at V and 5 bases at J, with 9 bases in the middle. The CDR3 reads CASSAGGTGELFF. DNA of the CDR3: TGCGCCAGCAGCGCAGGGGGGACCGGGGAGCTGTTTTTT.

The genes are TRBV5-4 and TRBJ1-1; D call uncertain. This CDR3 region has 13 residues. Germline-derived CDR1 and CDR2 are SGHNT and YYREEE (reference sequence). V was shortened by 5 bases and J by 0 bases, with 8 bases between the two germline ends. The CDR3 here is CASRYYMNTEAFF. CDR3 nucleotides: TGTGCCAGCAGATACTATATGAACACTGAAGCTTTCTTT.

The rearrangement joins TRBV28 to TRBJ1-5; tentatively, D is TRBD1 (5 bases). The CDR3 runs to 16 residues. Germline V CDR1 and CDR2: MDHEN, SYDVKM. V dropped 3 bases and J dropped 7 bases, with 19 bases sitting between them. CDR3 in DNA: TGTGCCAGCAGTTTCTCCCGCAAGGGGCGAGGCCAGCCCCAGCATTTT. Translation: CASSFSRKGRGQPQHF.

This clone was recorded once. The chain uses TRBV4-3 and TRBJ1-2; D gene unclear. V lost 0 bases and J lost 5, with 19 bases in between. In germline, CDR1 is LGHNA, CDR2 YSLEER. The CDR3 consists of 17 residues. The chain's CDR3 is CASSQDRGTSRLYGYTF. The CDR3 DNA is TGCGCCAGCAGCCAAGATAGAGGAACCTCCAGACTTTATGGCTACACCTTC.

The J gene is TRBJ2-3, the V gene TRBV4-2; 8 positions agree with TRBD2. Germline V gives CDR1 LGHNA, CDR2 YNFKEQ. This CDR3 is built from 13 residues. J gave up 2 bases and V 8 bases, and 3 bases lay outside the gene matches. The CDR3 is CASGAGDTDTQYF. The CDR3 region has the DNA TGTGCCAGCGGAGCGGGGGACACAGATACGCAGTATTTT.

This chain joins TRBV7-2 and TRBJ1-2, with TRBD1 matching 7 bases. Losses at the gene ends were 0 bases for V and 4 bases for J; bases not matched to a gene: 5. The germline CDR1 and CDR2 sequences are SGHTA and FQGNSA. This CDR3 is built from 15 residues. The CDR3, as DNA: TGTGCCAGCAGCTTAGCAGGGGGCGCTGGCTATGGCTACACCTTC. Translation gives CASSLAGGAGYGYTF.

The chain links TRBV2 to TRBJ2-1; 11 bases align to TRBD2. The trim removed 8 bases at V and 4 bases at J, leaving 4 bases unmatched. The CDR3 length is 14 residues. The germline V gene encodes CDR1 SNHLY and CDR2 FYNNEI. The CDR3 sequence is CASAGTSGYNEQFF. In DNA, the CDR3 is TGTGCCAGCGCTGGGACTAGCGGATACAATGAGCAGTTCTTC.

The V call is TRBV11-2, the J call TRBJ2-7; D is perhaps TRBD2 (5 bases). Germline V lookup: CDR1 SGHAT, CDR2 FQNNGV. With 7 bases removed from V and 3 bases from J, the gap between germline ends came to 13 bases. The CDR3 has 13 amino acids. CDR3 sequence (DNA): TGTGCCAGCACCGGGAAGGGTTACTACGAGCAGTACTTC. Protein product: CASTGKGYYEQYF.

The V call is TRBV11-2, the J call TRBJ2-4; no definite D call. This CDR3 region has 15 residues. Germline V gene data show CDR1 as SGHAT and CDR2 as FQNNGV. V was clipped by 1 base and J by 7 bases, with 14 bases between them. The CDR3 DNA sequence: TGTGCCAGCAGCTTAGTTGGCTCCCAGAGGAACATTCAGTACTTC. Amino acids: CASSLVGSQRNIQYF. Together with reference TRBV11-2 and TRBJ2-4, the CDR3 gives the full variable domain: EAGVAQSPRYKIIEKRQSVAFWCNPISGHATLYWYQQILGQGPKLLIQFQNNGVVDDSQLPKDRFSAERLKGVDSTLKIQPAKLEDSAVYLCASSLVGSQRNIQYFGAGTRLSVL.

This clone was seen a single time. This rearrangement joins TRBV7-9 to TRBJ2-1, with a tentative D call TRBD1 (5 bases). V was shortened by 5 bases and J by 0 bases, with 14 bases between the two germline ends. This CDR3 has 16 residues. CDR1 SEHNR and CDR2 FQNEAQ come from the germline V gene (reference sequence). The DNA of the CDR3 is TGTGCCAGCAGCAGCCCTAGGGGAAGCTCCTACAATGAGCAGTTCTTC. Translated: CASSSPRGSSYNEQFF.

The chain recombines TRBV5-4 with TRBJ1-2, with 8 bases matching TRBD1. The CDR3 sequence is 13 residues long. The trim removed 4 bases at V and 5 bases at J, leaving 4 bases unmatched. CDR1 is SGHNT, CDR2 YYREEE, per germline (reference sequence). This CDR3 is CASSAQGAYGYTF. The CDR3 coding sequence is TGTGCCAGCAGCGCTCAGGGGGCGTATGGCTACACCTTC.

This chain connects TRBV16 to TRBJ1-4; TRBD1 is a possible D gene (6 bases). This CDR3 has 16 amino acids. Germline V gives CDR1 KGHSY, CDR2 FQNENV. Trimming took 4 bases from V and 3 from J, leaving 15 bases between them. The CDR3 DNA is TGTGCCAGCAGCCGAATTCCCCAGGGGCCTAATGAAAAACTGTTTTTT. Amino acids: CASSRIPQGPNEKLFF.

V usage is TRBV18 and J usage is TRBJ2-5, with D hard to call. The CDR3 runs 15 residues. The germline V gene encodes CDR1 KGHSH and CDR2 LQKENI. Trimming took 5 bases from V and 0 from J, leaving 13 bases between them. The DNA for the CDR3 is TGTGCCAGCTCAACCGTGAAAGACAACCAAGAGACCCAGTACTTC. As protein: CASSTVKDNQETQYF.

V and J are TRBV7-2 and TRBJ2-7; TRBD1 is a possible D gene (6 bases). Germline V lookup: CDR1 SGHTA, CDR2 FQGNSA. The CDR3 contains 15 residues. The germline V and J ends were trimmed by 5 bases and 0 bases, with 14 bases remaining between them. CDR3 nucleotides: TGTGCCAGCAGCCCTCTAGGACAGAGCTCCTACGAGCAGTACTTC. Protein sequence: CASSPLGQSSYEQYF.

The rearrangement links TRBV7-2 to TRBJ2-2; 7 positions agree with TRBD2. CDR1 and CDR2 (germline): SGHTA, FQGNSA. After removal of 9 bases from V and 0 bases from J, the junction contained 7 bases not matched to a gene. The CDR3 consists of 15 residues. CDR3: CARRQSGANTGELFF. CDR3 DNA: TGTGCCAGGAGGCAGAGCGGGGCGAACACCGGGGAGCTGTTTTTT.

This chain uses TRBV7-8 with TRBJ1-5, with D maybe TRBD1 (6 bases). This CDR3 is 17 amino acids long. The V and J ends lost 5 bases and 0 bases respectively, with 17 bases between them. Germline V CDR1 and CDR2: SGHVS, FQNEAQ. As DNA, the CDR3 is TGTGCCAGCAGCCGAGGACAGTTCCGCTATAGCAATCAGCCCCAGCATTTT. It is translated as CASSRGQFRYSNQPQHF.

This chain connects TRBV5-1 to TRBJ1-1, with a tentative D call TRBD1 (5 bases). This CDR3 region has 16 residues. The ends were cut back, 3 bases at V and 0 bases at J, with 15 bases in the middle. CDR1 is SGHRS and CDR2 is YFSETQ in the germline V gene. The CDR3 DNA sequence: TGCGCCAGCAGCTCCAGGGCCGCCTTTATGAACACTGAAGCTTTCTTT. Translation gives CASSSRAAFMNTEAFF.

This chain links TRBV19 with TRBJ2-1; TRBD1 matches at 11 bases. V shed 6 bases and J 9 bases; nucleotides not matched to a gene: 4. This CDR3 comprises 13 residues. Germline V gene lookup returns CDR1 LNHDA and CDR2 SQIVND (reference sequence). This chain's CDR3 is CASRDRGQGEQFF. The CDR3, as DNA: TGTGCCAGTAGGGACAGGGGGCAAGGTGAGCAGTTCTTC.

The V call is TRBV7-9, the J call TRBJ1-6; D gene uncertain. From germline, CDR1 is SEHNR and CDR2 FQNEAQ (reference sequence). The CDR3 spans 15 residues. With 5 bases removed from V and 0 bases from J, the gap between germline ends came to 8 bases. The CDR3 reads CASSVGSSYNSPLHF. CDR3 sequence (DNA): TGTGCCAGCAGCGTCGGGAGCTCCTATAATTCACCCCTCCACTTT.

The V call is TRBV5-1, the J call TRBJ2-1, with 11 bases identical to TRBD2. V was clipped by 0 bases and J by 3 bases; unmatched bases: 2. Germline V lookup: CDR1 SGHRS, CDR2 YFSETQ. The CDR3 runs to 16 residues. The CDR3 sequence: CASSLVGLAVYNEQFF. DNA of the CDR3: TGCGCCAGCAGCTTGGTGGGACTAGCGGTCTACAATGAGCAGTTCTTC.

The rearrangement joins TRBV7-9 to TRBJ2-3; 8 bases are a match to TRBD1. Germline lookup yields CDR1 SEHNR and CDR2 FQNEAQ (reference sequence). V dropped 8 bases and J dropped 1; count of bases not matched to a gene: 2. This CDR3 spans 13 amino acids. CDR3 amino acids: CASVDRGTDTQYF. CDR3 DNA sequence: TGTGCCAGCGTGGACAGGGGCACAGATACGCAGTATTTT.

The table lists this clone with a count of one. This chain joins TRBV7-8 and TRBJ2-7; no clear D. This CDR3 region has 16 residues. Trimming left V 4 bases short and J 3 bases short, with 19 bases between. Germline CDR1 reads SGHVS; CDR2 reads FQNEAQ. This chain's CDR3 is CASSSNQNLQNYEQYF. As DNA, the CDR3 is TGTGCCAGCAGCTCAAACCAGAATCTCCAAAACTACGAGCAGTACTTC.

V is TRBV4-3 and J is TRBJ2-5; D might be TRBD1 (6 bases). The V end was cut by 1 base, the J end by 5 bases, with 11 bases between. CDR3 length: 14 amino acids. Germline V CDR1 and CDR2: LGHNA, YSLEER. The CDR3: CASSQGAGVETQYF. CDR3 nucleotides: TGCGCCAGCAGCCAAGGGGCAGGGGTGGAGACCCAGTACTTC.

The chain's CDR3 is CASSPDYEQYF. DNA for the CDR3: TGTGCCAGCAGTCCAGATTACGAGCAGTACTTC. V gene TRBV6-6 combines with J gene TRBJ2-7; unclear D gene. Germline V gene lookup returns CDR1 MNHNY and CDR2 SVGAGI (reference sequence). Trimming removed 5 bases at V and 4 bases at J, with 6 bases between. CDR3 length: 11 residues.

The rearrangement joins TRBV5-4 to TRBJ2-3; 11 bases line up with TRBD2. The germline V gene encodes CDR1 SGHNT and CDR2 YYREEE (reference sequence). The CDR3 contains 16 residues. Trimming cost V 2 bases and J 2 bases; bases outside gene matches: 4. The CDR3 nucleotides are TGTGCCAGCAGCTTTGGGACTAGCGGCAACACAGATACGCAGTATTTT. Translation: CASSFGTSGNTDTQYF.

For the CDR3, the DNA is TGTGCCAGCAGCCCCGTTAGCGGGAGAGGTCCAGATACGCAGTATTTT. Translating it yields CASSPVSGRGPDTQYF. This chain uses TRBV5-4 with TRBJ2-3, with 9 bases aligning to TRBD2. There are 16 residues in the CDR3. Germline CDR1 and CDR2: SGHNT and YYREEE (reference sequence). V was pared by 4 bases and J by 4 bases, with 10 bases of the junction left unmatched. Complete variable domain (other parts from reference TRBV5-4 and TRBJ2-3): ETGVTQSPTHLIKTRGQQVTLRCSSQSGHNTVSWYQQALGQGPQFIFQYYREEENGRGNFPPRFSGLQFPNYSSELNVNALELDDSALYLCASSPVSGRGPDTQYFGPGTRLTVL.